This TCR beta chain was obtained from a study of T-cell reconstitution after alpha-beta-depleted transplantation in children (dated by TCRdb to 2015 to 2016). With regard to the full study: Using TCR repertoire profiling, the study quantitatively followed how T-cell immune reconstitution unfolded in children after TCRalphabeta/CD19-depleted allogeneic hematopoietic cell transplantation.

This clonotype was detected ten times or more. Its antigen target is currently unknown. Within one base of it there is no much larger clone, and no base qualities were kept. The library was produced with PCR. Instrument on record: Illumina HiSeq 2500. Molecular barcoding was employed in the preparation of TCR libraries, with unique molecular identifiers being used to normalize TCRbeta repertoire quantification. The public reads were reanalyzed by TCRdb: fastp trimming at Q25, MiXCR alignment, in-frame beta chains only. Rows with one shared CDR3 protein collapse into an entry with the most common genes and DNA. This sample is represented by fewer than 20,000 distinct CDR3 sequences; 4.5% to 6.5% of them were singletons. The ten largest clonotypes hold around 6.9% of the sample. V was cut back by 5 bases and J by 7 bases, leaving a gap of 12 bases between them. From its cysteine to its phenylalanine, the CDR3 spans 13 amino acids. Just the 39-base CDR3 DNA is kept, in frame starting at base 1. CDR1 and CDR2 (SGHTA, FQGTGA) derive from the germline V gene.

General study outcomes and caveats: In some patients, high TCRbeta diversity at day 60 was attributed to recipient T cells and intrathymic progenitors that had survived conditioning. The apparently early recovery of alphabetaT-cell counts about two months after transplant reportedly depended on only several hundred rapidly expanded clones that came from non-depleted graft cells. Over subsequent months, a decline in hyperexpanded clone frequencies was noted, and after one year, T-cell counts and TCRbeta diversity were mostly ascribed to newly produced T cells.

Read against the paper, the sample's treatment or condition label means: allogeneic hematopoietic cell transplantation with graft depleted of TCRalphabeta T cells and CD19 B cells. Transplant recipients were children who received TCRalphabeta/CD19-depleted allogeneic hematopoietic cell grafts. The V gene is TRBV7-3 and the J gene is TRBJ2-1; the D gene identity is not certain. The clonotype was recovered from a boy younger than 18 with acute lymphoblastic leukemia, due to receive a stem cell transplant. The material was PBMCs, obtained before TCRalphabeta/CD19-depleted stem cell transplant. In nucleotide form, the sequence is TGTGCCAGCAGCCCCCCAAATCTGAATGAGCAGTTCTTC. Its protein is CASSPPNLNEQFF.